The clone carrying this T cell receptor beta chain occurred many times. This specimen belongs to a study of spatial heterogeneity in lung cancer. Background on the study: In the raw reads, each unique TCR and UMI combination was present more than ten times on average.

Trimming removed 3 bases from V and 5 bases from J, with 8 bases in between. In germline, CDR1 is SEHNR, CDR2 FQNEAQ (reference sequence). CDR3 length: 13 amino acids. All TCR cDNA molecules were individually tagged with a unique molecular identifier. MiXCR, run by TCRdb on the 5' RACE reads, gives a single entry per CDR3 protein. The table has about 35,000 distinct CDR3 sequences, around 3.3% seen once; the top ten hold about 36%. Stated time point: sample taken at primary tumor resection. Material for sequencing was whole RNA from tumor, nontumor lung or frozen PBMC, left unsorted. The chain links TRBV7-9 to TRBJ1-5; D perhaps matches TRBD1 (6 bases). The receptor's source is a male donor with early-stage non-small cell lung cancer. This sample comprised normal lung tissue next to the tumor, obtained at surgery. CDR3 region: CASSLAGDQPQHF. CDR3 nucleotide sequence: TGTGCCAGCAGCTTGGCAGGGGATCAGCCCCAGCATTTT.